Following are 25 T cell receptor beta chains from one sample sequenced in a study of memory CD4+ T cells and cytomegalovirus serostatus. Sequenced by immunoSEQ multiplex PCR; TCRdb stores in-frame clones only, minus some. The data show 30,000 to 40,000 clones, around 79% seen once. The sort gate was single viable CD3+CD4+CD8-CD45RO+ cells for memory CD4+ T cells. Sequencing was performed on memory CD4+ T cells from blood. The receptors derive from an adult in good health and CMV-seronegative.

V usage is TRBV2 and J usage is TRBJ2-1; D is possibly TRBD2 (5 bases). Germline assignment: CDR1 SNHLY and CDR2 FYNNEI. V lost 4 bases to trimming and J lost 0 bases, with 10 bases between them. This CDR3 comprises 15 residues. For the CDR3, the DNA is TGTGCCAGCAGTGGAGGGCAGTCCTCCTACAATGAGCAGTTCTTC. It specifies CASSGGQSSYNEQFF. Full variable domain (remainder filled in from reference TRBV2 and TRBJ2-1): EPEVTQTPSHQVTQMGQEVILRCVPISNHLYFYWYRQILGQKVEFLVSFYNNEISEKSEIFDDQFSVERPDGSNFTLKIRSTKLEDSAMYFCASSGGQSSYNEQFFGPGTRLTVL.

The V call is TRBV2, the J call TRBJ1-1; 9 positions agree with TRBD1. Trimming removed 6 bases from V and 4 bases from J; junction bases left unmatched: 3. CDR1 is SNHLY and CDR2 is FYNNEI in the germline V gene. The CDR3 has 13 amino acids. The CDR3 DNA sequence: TGTGCCAGCAGGGACAGGGGAGCCACTGAAGCTTTCTTT. Its protein product is CASRDRGATEAFF. Looking up the rest from reference TRBV2 and TRBJ1-1 gives the full variable domain: EPEVTQTPSHQVTQMGQEVILRCVPISNHLYFYWYRQILGQKVEFLVSFYNNEISEKSEIFDDQFSVERPDGSNFTLKIRSTKLEDSAMYFCASRDRGATEAFFGQGTRLTVV.

The chain combines TRBV6-5 with TRBJ2-3; unclear D gene. CDR1 and CDR2 from the germline V gene are MNHEY and SVGAGI. The CDR3 runs to 14 residues. V lost 4 bases to trimming and J lost 1 base, with 9 bases between them. The CDR3 loop is CASSWRPRTDTQYF. CDR3 bases: TGTGCCAGCAGTTGGAGACCACGCACAGATACGCAGTATTTT.

The DNA of the CDR3 is TGTGCCAGCAGTACTCGAGTTAATCAGCCCCAGCATTTT. Protein product: CASSTRVNQPQHF. The chain uses TRBV2 and TRBJ1-5; D remains unclear. Trimming cost V 5 bases and J 4 bases, with 9 bases left between them. Germline V gene sequence: CDR1 SNHLY, CDR2 FYNNEI. The CDR3 totals 13 residues.

The chain recombines TRBV19 with TRBJ1-2, with D uncertain. The CDR3 contains 15 residues. CDR1 is LNHDA, CDR2 SQIVND, per germline (reference sequence). Trimming removed 1 base from V and 4 bases from J, with 13 bases in between. For the CDR3, the DNA is TGTGCCAGTAGTATAGGTACGGAACCCGCCTATGGCTACACCTTC. Residues: CASSIGTEPAYGYTF.

Only a few counts were recorded for this clone. The same CDR3 can be traced to other DNA sequences in this sample. The chain carries TRBV29-1 and TRBJ1-2; 8 bases map to TRBD1. The V gene end was trimmed by 2 bases and the J gene end by 4 bases; junction bases not matched to a gene: 3. Germline CDR1 SQVTM, CDR2 ANQGSEA. This CDR3 region has 13 residues. The chain's CDR3 is CSVESGGGYGYTF. The CDR3 region has the DNA TGCAGCGTTGAATCAGGGGGCGGCTATGGCTACACCTTC.

This clone was observed a single time. V is TRBV18 and J is TRBJ2-7; TRBD1 matches 8 bases. The junction had 12 bases not matched to a gene; V was cut back by 3 bases and J by 5 bases. The CDR3 has 16 residues. In germline, CDR1 is KGHSH, CDR2 LQKENI. This chain's CDR3 is CASSPPPWQGAHEQYF. The CDR3, as DNA: TGTGCCAGCTCACCCCCCCCATGGCAGGGGGCCCACGAGCAGTACTTC.

The chain recombines TRBV5-1 with TRBJ1-2; D might be TRBD1 (6 bases). Germline lookup yields CDR1 SGHRS and CDR2 YFSETQ. This CDR3 region has 15 residues. Trimming took off 3 bases at V and 0 bases at J, with 12 bases between the two ends. CDR3 sequence: CASSSDSSTNYGYTF. In DNA form, the CDR3 reads TGCGCCAGCAGCTCGGACAGCTCCACTAACTATGGCTACACCTTC.

This clone was observed a single time. The chain is built from TRBV7-8 and TRBJ2-1; D unresolved. The CDR3 consists of 13 residues. Germline V gene data show CDR1 as SGHVS and CDR2 as FQNEAQ. V was clipped by 2 bases and J by 4 bases, with 6 bases between them. CDR3 nucleotide sequence: TGTGCCAGCAGCTTACATCCATACAATGAGCAGTTCTTC. Residues: CASSLHPYNEQFF.

This sequence joins TRBV19 and TRBJ1-5; D not certain. This CDR3 has 14 residues. The ends were cut back, 7 bases at V and 5 bases at J, with 15 bases in the middle. The germline V gene encodes CDR1 LNHDA and CDR2 SQIVND (reference sequence). As DNA, the CDR3 is TGTGCCAGTAACCCAACCGGGTCACATCAGCCCCAGCATTTT. Translated: CASNPTGSHQPQHF. Together with reference TRBV19 and TRBJ1-5, the CDR3 gives the full variable domain: DGGITQSPKYLFRKEGQNVTLSCEQNLNHDAMYWYRQDPGQGLRLIYYSQIVNDFQKGDIAEGYSVSREKKESFPLTVTSAQKNPTAFYLCASNPTGSHQPQHFGDGTRLSIL.

The chain links TRBV6-6 to TRBJ2-2; possible D gene TRBD1, 6 bases. There are 15 residues in the CDR3. V was pared by 6 bases and J by 5 bases, with 16 bases between. The germline V gene encodes CDR1 MNHNY and CDR2 SVGAGI (reference sequence). CDR3 in DNA: TGTGCCAGCAGGACCACAGGGACATCGACCGGGGAGCTGTTTTTT. It encodes CASRTTGTSTGELFF.

The J gene is TRBJ1-5, the V gene TRBV27; possible D gene TRBD1, 6 bases. Between the trimmed V and J ends, which lost 4 bases and 7 bases, there was a span of 17 bases. The length of the CDR3 is 15 residues. Germline V gene data show CDR1 as MNHEY and CDR2 as SMNVEV (reference sequence). The CDR3 spells CASSSSKGGSQPQHF. The CDR3 coding sequence is TGTGCCAGCAGTTCCTCCAAGGGGGGGAGCCAGCCCCAGCATTTT.

As for this clone: Sequence at one end of the junction differs from germline and may be a read error. The chain employs TRBV11-2 and TRBJ2-7; 13 bases agree with TRBD2. This CDR3 is built from 12 residues. Germline V gene lookup returns CDR1 SGHAT and CDR2 FQNNGV. In nucleotides, the CDR3 is TGTGCCAGCAGCGAGGGACTAGCGGGGCGTTCCTTC. Protein sequence: CASSEGLAGRSF.

The rearrangement joins TRBV6-5 to TRBJ2-2; unclear D gene. This CDR3 spans 15 amino acids. V was clipped by 0 bases and J by 6 bases, with 11 bases between them. Per the germline V gene, CDR1 is MNHEY and CDR2 is SVGAGI. CDR3 protein: CASSYSLGRAGELFF. CDR3 DNA sequence: TGTGCCAGCAGTTACTCCCTAGGTAGAGCCGGGGAGCTGTTTTTT.

V usage is TRBV5-8 and J usage is TRBJ2-2, with D possibly TRBD1 on 5 matching bases. Trimming shortened V by 1 base and J by 6 bases, and 10 bases separated the two germline ends. The CDR3 spans 14 residues. The germline V gene has CDR1 SGHTS and CDR2 YDEGEE. CDR3 sequence: CASSLLGRSGELFF. The DNA of the CDR3 is TGTGCCAGCAGCTTGCTGGGGCGGTCCGGGGAGCTGTTTTTT. The full variable domain, completed using reference TRBV5-8 and TRBJ2-2, is EAGVTQSPTHLIKTRGQQATLRCSPISGHTSVYWYQQALGLGLQFLLWYDEGEERNRGNFPPRFSGRQFPNYSSELNVNALELEDSALYLCASSLLGRSGELFFGEGSRLTVL.

The V gene is TRBV5-1, the J gene TRBJ1-4, with D possibly being TRBD1 (5 bases). V lost 2 bases and J lost 8, with 16 bases in between. The CDR3 sequence is 15 residues long. Germline values: CDR1 SGHRS, CDR2 YFSETQ. In DNA, the CDR3 is TGCGCCAGCAGCTTCGACAGTCTCGCGAAGGAAAAACTGTTTTTT. This gives the protein CASSFDSLAKEKLFF.

The rearrangement joins TRBV4-1 to TRBJ2-1; D gene uncertain. CDR3 length: 13 residues. CDR1 and CDR2 from the germline V gene are MGHRA and YSYEKL. Deletions cut 6 bases from V and 8 bases from J, with 14 bases between. CDR3 coding DNA: TGCGCCAGCAGAAGAAACTTCCGCCATGAGCAGTTCTTC. Translating gives CASRRNFRHEQFF.

The rearrangement uses TRBV6-4 and TRBJ2-7; D tentatively reads TRBD1 or TRBD2 (5 bases each). The CDR3 is made up of 19 amino acids. Germline V lookup: CDR1 MRHNA, CDR2 SNTAGT. The V gene lost 0 bases and the J gene lost 3 bases, with 24 bases spanning the gap. The CDR3 here is CASSDSSIAGTPVGYEQYF. The CDR3, as DNA: TGTGCCAGCAGTGACTCGAGTATTGCCGGGACCCCCGTCGGCTACGAGCAGTACTTC.

The chain uses TRBV7-2 and TRBJ2-2; D gene ambiguous. V was shortened by 4 bases and J by 0 bases, with 12 bases between the two germline ends. This CDR3 comprises 16 residues. In germline, CDR1 is SGHTA, CDR2 FQGNSA. The CDR3 sequence: CASSSIKTANTGELFF. The CDR3 region has the DNA TGTGCCAGCAGCTCGATAAAAACGGCGAACACCGGGGAGCTGTTTTTT.

The CDR3 protein is CAWSDLRGPPNYGYTF. The CDR3 nucleotides read TGTGCCTGGAGTGACTTAAGGGGACCCCCTAACTATGGCTACACCTTC. The chain employs TRBV30 and TRBJ1-2, with D tentatively TRBD1 (5 bases). V was clipped by 1 base and J by 0 bases, with 15 bases between them. Germline CDR1 is GTSNPN and CDR2 is SVGIG (reference sequence). The CDR3 loop spans 16 amino acids.

This chain links TRBV29-1 with TRBJ2-1; D remains ambiguous. This CDR3 region has 12 residues. CDR1 and CDR2 from the germline V gene are SQVTM and ANQGSEA. V was pared by 7 bases and J by 6 bases, with 13 bases between. The chain's CDR3 is CSARIYPNEQFF. CDR3 coding DNA: TGCAGCGCCAGGATCTACCCCAATGAGCAGTTCTTC.

The chain carries TRBV13 and TRBJ1-1; a weak D match, TRBD1 (6 bases). Per the germline V gene, CDR1 is PRHDT and CDR2 is FYEKMQ (reference sequence). The length of the CDR3 is 14 residues. Trimming stripped 4 bases from V and 0 bases from J, with 9 bases between. CDR3 bases: TGTGCCAGCAGCTCGGGACATATGAACACTGAAGCTTTCTTT. As protein: CASSSGHMNTEAFF.

A single count supports this clone. V gene TRBV30 combines with J gene TRBJ1-3, with D hard to call. CDR1 and CDR2 (germline): GTSNPN, SVGIG (reference sequence). V was shortened by 4 bases and J by 4 bases, with 11 bases between the two germline ends. This CDR3 contains 13 residues. The CDR3 sequence: CAWTVLGGNTIYF. The CDR3 DNA reads TGTGCCTGGACAGTATTAGGGGGAAACACCATATATTTT. Looking up the rest from reference TRBV30 and TRBJ1-3 gives the full variable domain: SQTIHQWPATLVQPVGSPLSLECTVEGTSNPNLYWYRQAAGRGLQLLFYSVGIGQISSEVPQNLSASRPQDRQFILSSKKLLLSDSGFYLCAWTVLGGNTIYFGEGSWLTVV.

This clone was recorded a few times. This chain uses TRBV19 with TRBJ1-2; D not resolved. Germline assignment: CDR1 LNHDA and CDR2 SQIVND (reference sequence). CDR3 size: 12 residues. The V gene lost 5 bases and the J gene lost 4 bases, with 8 bases spanning the gap. In DNA form, the CDR3 reads TGTGCCAGTAGTTACAGCTCCTATGGCTACACCTTC. Translated, it gives CASSYSSYGYTF.

In this sample, this clone turned up a few times. This rearrangement joins TRBV6-1 to TRBJ1-3; maybe TRBD1 (5 bases). Between the trimmed V and J ends, which lost 3 bases and 7 bases, there was a span of 25 bases. The CDR3 runs 18 residues. CDR1 MNHNS and CDR2 SASEGT come from the germline V gene. The CDR3 protein is CASSDGGLKGHLSNTIYF. The CDR3, as DNA: TGTGCCAGCAGTGATGGGGGACTGAAAGGACACCTCTCGAACACCATATATTTT.